This entry lists 27 T cell receptor beta chains sequenced from one sample in a study of blood T cells in healthy people across ages (dated by TCRdb to between 2015 and 2016). Library method: 5' RACE. This sample was sequenced with an Illumina HiSeq 2500. A second about 7 to 12 cycle PCR used a sample-barcoded 5' primer and a J-beta primer mix. Using fastp trimming at Q25 and MiXCR clonotype assembly, TCRdb reanalyzed the public sequencing data and kept in-frame beta chains. A single entry per CDR3 protein holds the most common genes and DNA from its merged rows. Present in this sample are approximately 600,000 distinct CDR3 sequences, 58% of which were seen just once. Of the sample, around 37% falls within the top ten clones. What was sequenced was blood. These receptors all come from a man aged 55-75 years in good health.

This clonotype has a single count. The V gene is TRBV7-9, the J gene TRBJ1-2; D ambiguous. CDR3 size: 14 residues. Between the trimmed V and J ends, which lost 11 bases and 4 bases, there was a span of 20 bases. Germline CDR1 SEHNR, CDR2 FQNEAQ (reference sequence). As DNA, the CDR3 is TGTGCCCCCCCGGCGGCCGACCCACCCTATGGCTACACCTTC. This sequence encodes CAPPAADPPYGYTF.

The chain carries TRBV7-2 and TRBJ2-5; D is unresolved. The CDR3 is 14 amino acids. V lost 5 bases and J lost 11, with 21 bases in between. CDR1 is SGHTA and CDR2 is FQGNSA in the germline V gene. DNA of the CDR3: TGTGCCAGCAGCCCTTCAACAGCCTCTTATGAGCAGTACTTC. It is translated as CASSPSTASYEQYF. Full variable domain (missing parts from reference TRBV7-2 and TRBJ2-5): GAGVSQSPSNKVTEKGKDVELRCDPISGHTALYWYRQSLGQGLEFLIYFQGNSAPDKSGLPSDRFSAERTGGSVSTLTIQRTQQEDSAVYLCASSPSTASYEQYFGPGTRLLVL.

Only a few counts were recorded for this clonotype. The chain has TRBV10-3 and TRBJ2-1, with TRBD2 matching over 9 bases. The trim removed 0 bases at V and 0 bases at J, leaving 12 bases unmatched. The CDR3 length is 20 residues. CDR1 is ENHRY, CDR2 SYGVKD, per germline. In nucleotides, the CDR3 is TGTGCCATCAGTGAGTCGGGGCGAGCGGGGGGCCGGAGCTCCTACAATGAGCAGTTCTTC. It yields the protein CAISESGRAGGRSSYNEQFF.

This clonotype was detected only a few times. The chain uses TRBV5-1 and TRBJ2-4, with TRBD1 identical over 7 bases. Germline CDR1 is SGHRS and CDR2 is YFSETQ. V trimming: 4 bases; J trimming: 6 bases; junction bases outside the gene matches: 7. The CDR3 has 14 residues. The CDR3 coding sequence is TGCGCCAGCAGCCCCCGGGACAGTGTAAACATTCAGTACTTC. Translated: CASSPRDSVNIQYF.

CDR3 in DNA: TGCAGCGTTGAAACAGCTAACACTGAAGCTTTCTTT. Translation gives CSVETANTEAFF. The rearrangement uses TRBV29-1 and TRBJ1-1, with unresolved D. Trimming took 2 bases from V and 2 from J, leaving 6 bases between them. The CDR3 consists of 12 residues. Germline V gene sequence: CDR1 SQVTM, CDR2 ANQGSEA.

The rearrangement links TRBV29-1 to TRBJ1-2; 9 bases are a match to TRBD1. V dropped 4 bases and J dropped 8; count of bases not matched to a gene: 11. The germline gives CDR1 SQVTM, CDR2 ANQGSEA. This CDR3 is built from 14 residues. The CDR3 protein is CSVGSLQGAWGYTF. The CDR3 DNA sequence: TGCAGCGTTGGATCCCTACAGGGGGCATGGGGCTACACCTTC.

The chain recombines TRBV7-2 with TRBJ1-1; 9 bases are a match to TRBD1. In germline, CDR1 is SGHTA, CDR2 FQGNSA. The CDR3 has 15 residues. The ends lost 5 bases at V and 4 bases at J; junction bases unmatched: 8. The CDR3 loop reads CASSPRTGAVTEAFF. Here the CDR3 DNA reads TGTGCCAGCAGCCCCAGGACAGGGGCGGTCACTGAAGCTTTCTTT.

The chain combines TRBV6-5 with TRBJ2-5; D unclear. Matching the DNA end better, TRBJ2-7 makes the J call doubtful. Looked up from germline, CDR1 is MNHEY and CDR2 is SVGAGI. The CDR3 has 15 amino acids. The CDR3 spells CASSSVTSSSYEQYF. CDR3 nucleotides: TGTGCCAGCAGTTCAGTCACATCGAGCTCCTACGAGCAGTACTTC.

This clonotype was detected once. A junction end diverges from the germline sequence, so it may reflect a read error. The chain combines TRBV6-2 or TRBV6-3 with TRBJ1-2; 7 bases are a match to TRBD1. The CDR3 length is 12 residues. Looked up from germline, CDR1 is MNHEY and CDR2 is SVGEGT. DNA of the CDR3: TGTGCCTGCAGTCGGGACAGCTATGGCTACACCTTC. Its translation is CACSRDSYGYTF.

This clonotype turned up a few times. This rearrangement joins TRBV20-1 to TRBJ2-7; TRBD2 agrees at 12 bases. The CDR3 has 17 residues. Germline V gene data show CDR1 as DFQATT and CDR2 as SNEGSKA (reference sequence). J lost 1 base, V lost 0 bases, and 7 bases had no gene match. The chain's CDR3 is CSARDRLAGAISYEQYF. For the CDR3, the DNA is TGCAGTGCTAGAGATAGACTAGCGGGGGCCATTTCCTACGAGCAGTACTTC.

This clonotype was seen a handful of times. The chain recombines TRBV13 with TRBJ2-7; D is unclear. Germline lookup yields CDR1 PRHDT and CDR2 FYEKMQ (reference sequence). There are 13 residues in the CDR3. V was clipped by 3 bases and J by 3 bases, with 9 bases between them. The CDR3 is CASSLNLFYEQYF. The CDR3 DNA reads as TGTGCCAGCAGCTTGAATTTGTTCTACGAGCAGTACTTC. The full variable domain, its missing parts supplied by reference TRBV13 and TRBJ2-7, is AAGVIQSPRHLIKEKRETATLKCYPIPRHDTVYWYQQGPGQDPQFLISFYEKMQSDKGSIPDRFSAQQFSDYHSELNMSSLELGDSALYFCASSLNLFYEQYFGPGTRLTVT.

CDR3 sequence: CASRKVFAGTGGNEQFF. DNA of the CDR3: TGTGCCAGCAGGAAAGTCTTTGCCGGGACAGGGGGTAATGAGCAGTTCTTC. The chain carries TRBV6-1 and TRBJ2-1; 11 nucleotides align to TRBD1. Germline CDR1 is MNHNS and CDR2 is SASEGT. The CDR3 length is 17 residues. Unmatched junction bases numbered 14, after V lost 6 bases and J lost 7 bases.

This chain's CDR3 is CASSEGSFTGELFF. The DNA of the CDR3 is TGTGCCAGCAGTGAAGGTAGTTTCACCGGGGAGCTGTTTTTT. This rearrangement joins TRBV2 to TRBJ2-2; D uncertain. Trimming removed 1 base at V and 4 bases at J, with 7 bases between. The CDR3 length is 14 residues. Germline lookup yields CDR1 SNHLY and CDR2 FYNNEI. Full variable domain (missing parts from reference TRBV2 and TRBJ2-2): EPEVTQTPSHQVTQMGQEVILRCVPISNHLYFYWYRQILGQKVEFLVSFYNNEISEKSEIFDDQFSVERPDGSNFTLKIRSTKLEDSAMYFCASSEGSFTGELFFGEGSRLTVL.

The chain is built from TRBV6-5 and TRBJ1-6; D is unresolved. V dropped 4 bases and J dropped 10 bases, with 8 bases sitting between them. The CDR3 runs 12 residues. From germline, CDR1 is MNHEY and CDR2 SVGAGI. CDR3 bases: TGTGCCAGCAGTTTCATCAGCTCACCCCTCCACTTT. Protein product: CASSFISSPLHF.

Comments on this clonotype: At one boundary the junction diverges from the germline segment, which might be a read error. The J gene is TRBJ2-7, the V gene TRBV20-1; D remains ambiguous. Germline values: CDR1 DFQATT, CDR2 SNEGSKA (reference sequence). CDR3 size: 12 residues. DNA of the CDR3: TGCAGTGCCCGCCTTAGCTCCGACGAGCAGTACTTC. Translation gives CSARLSSDEQYF.

The chain couples TRBV20-1 to TRBJ2-5; 12 nucleotides line up with TRBD2. This CDR3 region has 14 residues. Germline V CDR1 and CDR2: DFQATT, SNEGSKA (reference sequence). V lost 2 bases to trimming and J lost 5 bases; unmatched junction nucleotides: 3. CDR3 in amino acids: CSARSGTSGETQYF. Here the CDR3 DNA reads TGCAGTGCTAGATCTGGGACTAGCGGGGAGACCCAGTACTTC.

V is TRBV20-1 and J is TRBJ2-1; possible D gene TRBD1, 6 bases. Trimming pared 0 bases from V and 6 bases from J, leaving 9 bases between. Germline V gene lookup returns CDR1 DFQATT and CDR2 SNEGSKA (reference sequence). The CDR3 contains 13 residues. Here the CDR3 DNA reads TGCAGTGCTAGAGATGGGGGCCCCAATGAGCAGTTCTTC. This translates into CSARDGGPNEQFF.

The J gene is TRBJ1-2, the V gene TRBV7-9; 7 bases align to TRBD1. The germline CDR1 and CDR2 sequences are SEHNR and FQNEAQ (reference sequence). The trim removed 2 bases at V and 2 bases at J, leaving 5 bases unmatched. The CDR3 is 15 residues long. CDR3 region: CASSLSGTANYGYTF. CDR3 DNA sequence: TGTGCCAGCAGCTTAAGTGGGACAGCAAACTATGGCTACACCTTC.

This clonotype showed up many times. The rearrangement uses TRBV7-9 and TRBJ1-2, with D unclear. V shed 7 bases and J shed 7 bases, with 25 bases lying between them. CDR1 and CDR2 from the germline V gene are SEHNR and FQNEAQ (reference sequence). This CDR3 region has 16 residues. CDR3 nucleotides: TGTGCCAGCACCCCTTCGTTTACCAGGAGCTGGGGTGGCTACACCTTC. This gives the protein CASTPSFTRSWGGYTF.

The chain has TRBV12-3 or TRBV12-4 and TRBJ1-4; 7 bases agree with TRBD1. With V trimmed by 5 bases and J by 4 bases, 4 bases remained unmatched. The CDR3 sequence is 14 residues long. The CDR3: CASSRDSLNEKLFF. For the CDR3, the DNA is TGTGCCAGCAGTCGGGACAGCCTTAATGAAAAACTGTTTTTT.

V and J are TRBV4-1 and TRBJ2-6; D not resolved. Germline CDR1 MGHRA, CDR2 YSYEKL. Trimming stripped 2 bases from V and 5 bases from J, with 13 bases between. The CDR3 length is 16 residues. CDR3 amino acids: CASSQRSRPWANVLTF. The CDR3 bases are TGCGCCAGCAGCCAACGTTCGAGGCCGTGGGCCAACGTCCTGACTTTC.

This clonotype occurred once. The chain employs TRBV15 and TRBJ2-4; 11 bases align to TRBD2. Matching the DNA end better, TRBJ2-7 makes the J call doubtful. Germline V gene data show CDR1 as LNHNV and CDR2 as YYDKDF (reference sequence). The CDR3 spans 16 residues. Here the CDR3 reads CATSRELAGEPYEQYF. Here the CDR3 DNA reads TGTGCCACCAGCAGAGAACTAGCGGGGGAACCCTACGAGCAGTACTTC.

A remark on this clonotype: This sequence may be a read error, since a much larger clone differs from it by one base. The rearrangement joins TRBV29-1 to TRBJ2-1; D gene uncertain. Germline V lookup: CDR1 SQVTM, CDR2 ANQGSEA. Trimming left V 7 bases short and J 8 bases short, with 12 bases between. The CDR3 length is 11 residues. The CDR3 here is CSGGNSYEQFF. CDR3 sequence (DNA): TGCAGCGGTGGAAACAGCTATGAGCAGTTCTTC.

This chain's CDR3 is CASREPGQVRQYF. CDR3 coding DNA: TGTGCCAGCAGGGAACCCGGGCAGGTCAGGCAGTACTTC. The chain combines TRBV6-1 with TRBJ2-7; D is ambiguous. The CDR3 is made up of 13 amino acids. Germline-derived CDR1 and CDR2 are MNHNS and SASEGT. Trimming removed 6 bases at V and 9 bases at J, with 18 bases between.

The CDR3 region has the DNA TGCAGTGCTAGCAGCCCTAGCGGGGTGCAAGAGACCCAGTACTTC. Translating it yields CSASSPSGVQETQYF. V is TRBV20-1 and J is TRBJ2-5, with 9 bases identical to TRBD2. Germline-derived CDR1 and CDR2 are DFQATT and SNEGSKA (reference sequence). The V and J ends lost 3 bases and 2 bases, in that order; junction bases with no gene match: 7. This CDR3 contains 15 residues.

The V gene is TRBV10-2, the J gene TRBJ2-3; 11 bases fit TRBD2. Trimming took 5 bases from V and 1 from J; bases not matched to a gene: 11. CDR3 size: 18 residues. Germline loops: CDR1 WSHSY, CDR2 SAAADI. CDR3 nucleotides: TGCGCCAGCAGTCTGGCCCCTCTAGCGGGGGGTGGCACAGATACGCAGTATTTT. Encoded protein: CASSLAPLAGGGTDTQYF.

The gene calls are TRBV4-1 and TRBJ1-2, with a tentative D call TRBD1 (5 bases). The germline V and J ends were trimmed by 4 bases and 3 bases, with 9 bases remaining between them. CDR3 length equals 13 residues. CDR1 is MGHRA and CDR2 is YSYEKL in the germline V gene. CDR3 nucleotide sequence: TGCGCCAGCAGCCCGGCGGGGGACTATGGCTACACCTTC. Protein sequence: CASSPAGDYGYTF.